This TCR beta chain derives from a study of blood T cells in healthy people across ages. This clonotype was recorded at least ten times. What it recognizes is unknown. Study conclusions and caveats: The fall in TCR beta diversity per million T cells was roughly linear with age. The donors' CMV status was not determined, possibly confounding changes in expanded clonotypes.

This CDR3 has 15 amino acids. V gave up 7 bases and J gave up 5 bases; unmatched junction bases: 7. Per germline, CDR1 MNHNS and CDR2 SASEGT. Together with a sample-barcoded 5' primer, a J-beta primer mix was included in a second PCR lasting about 6 to 11 cycles. TCRdb passed the 5' RACE reads through MiXCR, listing each CDR3 protein once. The sample shows hundreds of thousands of distinct CDR3 sequences, 29% of them seen only once. This sequence originates from a woman of 80 years or more in good health. What was sequenced was blood. The chain joins TRBV6-1 to TRBJ2-5; 13 nucleotides align to TRBD2. This CDR3 reads CASTRLAGGRETQYF. The DNA of the CDR3 is TGTGCCAGCACCCGACTAGCGGGGGGCCGGGAGACCCAGTACTTC.